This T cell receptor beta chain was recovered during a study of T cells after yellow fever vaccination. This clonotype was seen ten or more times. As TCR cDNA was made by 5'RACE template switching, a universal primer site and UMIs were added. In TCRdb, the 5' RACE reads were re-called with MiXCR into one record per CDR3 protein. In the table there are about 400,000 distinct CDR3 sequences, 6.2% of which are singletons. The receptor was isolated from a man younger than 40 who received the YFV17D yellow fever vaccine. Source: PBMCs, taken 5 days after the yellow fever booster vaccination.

CDR3 region: CASSLGTSGSGTDTQYF. CDR3 in DNA: TGTGCCAGCAGCTTAGGGACTAGCGGGAGCGGAACAGATACGCAGTATTTT. The chain uses TRBV7-2 and TRBJ2-3, with 13 nucleotides matching TRBD2. V was pared by 1 base and J by 3 bases, with 4 bases of the junction left unmatched. CDR1 is SGHTA and CDR2 is FQGNSA in the germline V gene. The CDR3 runs to 17 residues.